Only one count was recorded for the clone carrying this T cell receptor (beta chain). These data originate in a study of control samples from healthy donors and cancer patients. The junction had 9 bases not matched to a gene; V was cut back by 4 bases and J by 2 bases. The CDR3 consists of 18 residues. The germline CDR1 and CDR2 sequences are MDHEN and SYDVKM. The data were produced by immunoSEQ multiplex PCR, yet TCRdb's version contains in-frame clones alone and is incomplete. The repertoire consists of around 160,000 clones, with approximately 93% occurring once and the leading ten covering more than 5%.

Sequences were obtained from blood. The J gene is TRBJ2-3, the V gene TRBV28, with 13 bases that match TRBD2. The sequence derives from a man between 18 and 29 years old in good health. The CDR3 sequence is CASSWEELAGGNTDTQYF. CDR3 DNA: TGTGCCAGCAGTTGGGAAGAACTAGCGGGAGGGAACACAGATACGCAGTATTTT.